This passage covers 4 T cell receptor beta chains from one sample sequenced in a study of long-term antiretroviral therapy in people with HIV. The assay, immunoSEQ v3.0, was run at survey level. TCRdb's table, derived via immunoSEQ multiplex PCR, lists solely in-frame clones and lacks some. Among around 21,000 clones, around 81% were seen once, and the ten largest hold approximately 12%. This sample comprised unsorted PBMCs, obtained 0.1 years before starting antiretroviral therapy. The receptors originated from a man in his forties or fifties with HIV.

This clone was picked up a small number of times. The J gene is TRBJ1-5, the V gene TRBV7-2; no clear D. V lost 2 bases to trimming and J lost 3 bases, with 5 bases between them. The CDR3 loop spans 13 amino acids. Germline CDR1 is SGHTA and CDR2 is FQGNSA. The CDR3 nucleotides are TGTGCCAGCAGCTTAAGGGCCAATCAGCCCCAGCATTTT. This translates into CASSLRANQPQHF.

V gene TRBV7-2 combines with J gene TRBJ1-1; 8 nucleotides match TRBD1. The CDR3 has 15 amino acids. Germline CDR1 and CDR2: SGHTA and FQGNSA. V gave up 2 bases and J gave up 1 base; unmatched junction bases: 3. The CDR3 is CASSLSGTGNTEAFF. CDR3 nucleotides: TGTGCCAGCAGCTTAAGTGGGACAGGGAACACTGAAGCTTTCTTT.

J is TRBJ1-3 and V is TRBV5-8, with D maybe TRBD1 (6 bases). Trimming shortened V by 2 bases and J by 3 bases, and 9 bases separated the two germline ends. Germline assignment: CDR1 SGHTS and CDR2 YDEGEE. CDR3 length: 14 amino acids. As DNA, the CDR3 is TGTGCCAGCAGCTTCGGGGGGCGTGGAAACACCATATATTTT. This codes for CASSFGGRGNTIYF.

The V and J genes are TRBV29-1 and TRBJ2-3; 10 bases align to TRBD1. Germline values: CDR1 SQVTM, CDR2 ANQGSEA. The CDR3 loop spans 17 amino acids. J lost 5 bases, V lost 2 bases, and 13 bases had no gene match. The CDR3 DNA reads as TGCAGCGTTGAACCACTCCGGGACAGGGGACTGCGAGATACGCAGTATTTT. Translating it yields CSVEPLRDRGLRDTQYF.